A single T cell receptor (beta chain) is shown here with its context. These data originate in a study of regulatory T cells in long-lasting Graves disease. The TCR beta library used iRepertoire HTBI primers with Arm-PCR amplification of CDR3. TCRdb ran MiXCR on the multiplex PCR reads and lists one entry per CDR3 protein. The sample lists around 400,000 distinct CDR3 sequences; 12% were seen once. Noted time point: newly diagnosed GD, antithyroid drugs for less than 3 months. The authors made the TCR library using RNA they extracted from PBMCs. V lost 2 bases to trimming and J lost 2 bases, with 9 bases between them. This CDR3 spans 14 amino acids. From germline, CDR1 is MNHEY and CDR2 SVGAGI. This same sample was also part of a study on T cells in Graves' hyperthyroidism and ophthalmopathy. According to that study: Most thyroid-expanded clonotypes above 0.001 were also found in blood.

The receptor was derived from a woman aged 18-30 years with Graves disease. The material was peripheral blood mononuclear cells (PBMCs), obtained at new diagnosis, from a patient treated with antithyroid drugs. The rearrangement joins TRBV6-5 to TRBJ2-5; D is uncertain. This CDR3 is CASSYGQIQETQYF. The CDR3, as DNA: TGTGCCAGCAGTTACGGGCAAATTCAAGAGACCCAGTACTTC.